These 23 T cell receptor beta chains came from one sample sequenced in a study of cytomegalovirus exposure and HLA in healthy donors. Use of 60 Vbeta and 13 Jbeta primers characterized the PCR. The table came from immunoSEQ multiplex PCR; TCRdb's copy has only in-frame clones and leaves some out. The sample lists around 120,000 clones, approximately 80% seen once, with 2.5% to 3.5% in the top ten. The sample comprised PBMCs. Receptors originate from a woman in her thirties or forties in good health and CMV-seropositive.

This chain links TRBV15 with TRBJ2-3; D is uncertain. The germline gives CDR1 LNHNV, CDR2 YYDKDF (reference sequence). The CDR3 is 13 residues long. Trimming removed 0 bases at V and 7 bases at J, with 8 bases between. The CDR3 DNA sequence: TGTGCCACCAGCAGAGATCAGCGAAATACGCAGTATTTT. Translating it yields CATSRDQRNTQYF.

The chain has TRBV11-2 and TRBJ1-5; D remains unclear. Germline V gene lookup returns CDR1 SGHAT and CDR2 FQNNGV. This CDR3 has 17 residues. The V end was cut by 5 bases, the J end by 1 base, with 18 bases between. CDR3 in amino acids: CASSPGGWYTSNQPQHF. The DNA for the CDR3 is TGTGCCAGCAGCCCCGGAGGTTGGTATACCAGCAATCAGCCCCAGCATTTT.

The CDR3 coding sequence is TGTGCCAGCTCACCGAAGGAGATTGGTTTGGTGTTCTTC. Residues: CASSPKEIGLVFF. The chain uses TRBV18 and TRBJ2-1; D is unclear. Trimming took off 3 bases at V and 15 bases at J, with 18 bases between the two ends. Per germline, CDR1 KGHSH and CDR2 LQKENI. The CDR3 has 13 residues.

V is TRBV7-2 and J is TRBJ2-1; 15 bases agree with TRBD2. Germline CDR1 is SGHTA and CDR2 is FQGNSA. The CDR3 extends over 16 amino acids. The V segment lost 8 bases and the J segment 9 bases; nucleotides outside the gene matches: 11. The CDR3 loop reads CASGAERTSGRAEQFF. The CDR3 DNA sequence: TGTGCCAGCGGCGCCGAACGGACTAGCGGGAGGGCTGAGCAGTTCTTC. The complete variable domain, with remaining parts taken from reference TRBV7-2 and TRBJ2-1, reads GAGVSQSPSNKVTEKGKDVELRCDPISGHTALYWYRQSLGQGLEFLIYFQGNSAPDKSGLPSDRFSAERTGGSVSTLTIQRTQQEDSAVYLCASGAERTSGRAEQFFGPGTRLTVL.

This clone was counted between two and nine times. This chain joins TRBV5-1 and TRBJ1-1, with 7 positions matching TRBD1. This CDR3 is 14 amino acids long. The germline V gene encodes CDR1 SGHRS and CDR2 YFSETQ. Trimming cost V 4 bases and J 1 base; bases outside gene matches: 4. This chain's CDR3 is CASSPRTGNTEAFF. DNA for the CDR3: TGCGCCAGCAGCCCGCGGACAGGGAACACTGAAGCTTTCTTT.

This clone has more than one count but fewer than ten. The genes are TRBV7-9 and TRBJ1-2; D gene unclear. The CDR3 has 12 amino acids. Trimming pared 0 bases from V and 8 bases from J, leaving 7 bases between. CDR1 is SEHNR and CDR2 is FQNEAQ in the germline V gene (reference sequence). The CDR3 bases are TGTGCCAGCAGCTTAGCCGGGTTGGGCTACACCTTC. Translating gives CASSLAGLGYTF.

The CDR3 nucleotides are TGTGCCAGCAGCATCGCGGGGACCGGGGAGCTGTTTTTT. Translating gives CASSIAGTGELFF. The V gene is TRBV21-1, the J gene TRBJ2-2; the tabulated D call, TRBD2, remains unverified against the DNA. TRBV21-1 represents a pseudogene. This CDR3 is 13 amino acids long.

This clone was counted a few times. The chain uses TRBV2 and TRBJ1-5; 7 bases fit TRBD1. With V trimmed by 4 bases and J by 2 bases, 2 bases remained unmatched. The germline V gene has CDR1 SNHLY and CDR2 FYNNEI. The CDR3 is 14 residues long. The CDR3 region has the DNA TGTGCCAGCAGTGGACAGGGAGGCAATCAGCCCCAGCATTTT. This sequence encodes CASSGQGGNQPQHF.

CDR3 protein: CASSFRGGSAAFF. The CDR3 DNA is TGTGCCAGCAGCTTTCGGGGGGGGTCTGCAGCTTTCTTT. This chain joins TRBV5-8 and TRBJ1-1; maybe TRBD1 (5 bases). V lost 2 bases, J lost 10 bases, and 15 bases lay in between. Germline loops: CDR1 SGHTS, CDR2 YDEGEE. The CDR3 extends over 13 amino acids.

The chain carries TRBV6-1 and TRBJ2-2; tentative D call: TRBD1 (6 bases). The germline V gene encodes CDR1 MNHNS and CDR2 SASEGT. The CDR3 has 13 amino acids. The germline V and J ends were trimmed by 10 bases and 1 base, with 10 bases remaining between them. CDR3 residues: CATEQGNTGELFF. Here the CDR3 DNA reads TGTGCCACGGAACAGGGGAACACCGGGGAGCTGTTTTTT.

The V call is TRBV4-1, the J call TRBJ1-1, with TRBD1 matching 8 bases. With V trimmed by 3 bases and J by 1 base, 4 bases remained unmatched. Germline loops: CDR1 MGHRA, CDR2 YSYEKL. The CDR3 length is 15 residues. The CDR3 reads CASSHFGQGNTEAFF. CDR3 DNA sequence: TGCGCCAGCAGCCATTTCGGACAGGGGAACACTGAAGCTTTCTTT.

V and J are TRBV6-6 and TRBJ2-5, with 8 bases matching TRBD2. With V trimmed by 2 bases and J by 5 bases, 4 bases remained unmatched. This CDR3 is built from 14 residues. Germline CDR1 and CDR2: MNHNY and SVGAGI (reference sequence). CDR3 coding DNA: TGTGCCAGCAGTTACCGCCGCGGGGGGGAGACCCAGTACTTC. It is translated as CASSYRRGGETQYF.

This chain connects TRBV6-4 to TRBJ2-1; TRBD2 aligns across 11 bases. Germline values: CDR1 MRHNA, CDR2 SNTAGT. Trimming at V came to 4 bases and at J to 8 bases, leaving 7 bases not matched to a gene. CDR3 length: 15 amino acids. CDR3 coding DNA: TGTGCCAGCAGTGTGGTAGCGGGGGGGCTTTATGAGCAGTTCTTC. Translating gives CASSVVAGGLYEQFF.

The J gene is TRBJ1-5, the V gene TRBV10-3; possibly TRBD1 for D (5 bases). This CDR3 is built from 14 residues. The ends were cut back, 10 bases at V and 6 bases at J, with 19 bases in the middle. In germline, CDR1 is ENHRY, CDR2 SYGVKD. CDR3 sequence: CATRAGVDGQPQHF. The CDR3 DNA reads as TGTGCCACTCGGGCGGGGGTTGACGGTCAGCCCCAGCATTTT.

The V and J genes are TRBV27 and TRBJ1-1; D unresolved. Germline-derived CDR1 and CDR2 are MNHEY and SMNVEV (reference sequence). The CDR3 spans 13 residues. Trimming took off 5 bases at V and 3 bases at J, with 10 bases between the two ends. The CDR3 loop reads CASSAWRDTEAFF. In nucleotides, the CDR3 is TGTGCCAGCAGTGCCTGGAGGGACACTGAAGCTTTCTTT.

The J gene is TRBJ1-6, the V gene TRBV6-5, with D possibly matching TRBD1 (6 bases). Per the germline V gene, CDR1 is MNHEY and CDR2 is SVGAGI. This CDR3 has 14 amino acids. The V end was cut by 8 bases, the J end by 7 bases, with 15 bases between. DNA for the CDR3: TGTGCCAGCGGGGGTCGGACAGAGAATTCACCCCTCCACTTT. Translation gives CASGGRTENSPLHF.

This clone was counted between two and nine times. The CDR3 loop is CASSQDTQAGYTF. CDR3 nucleotides: TGCGCCAGCAGCCAAGACACCCAGGCTGGCTACACCTTC. The J gene is TRBJ1-2, the V gene TRBV4-1; D uncertain. Per the germline V gene, CDR1 is MGHRA and CDR2 is YSYEKL. The V and J ends lost 0 bases and 7 bases respectively, with 9 bases between them. This CDR3 is 13 amino acids long.

This clone has just a few counts. The gene calls are TRBV6-5 and TRBJ1-2; tentatively, D is TRBD1 (6 bases). Germline CDR1 MNHEY, CDR2 SVGAGI. V was shortened by 2 bases and J by 2 bases, with 9 bases between the two germline ends. The CDR3 extends over 14 amino acids. The CDR3 DNA reads as TGTGCCAGCAGTTACGACAGGAGGAACTATGGCTACACCTTC. Protein product: CASSYDRRNYGYTF.

The rearrangement joins TRBV19 to TRBJ2-7; 9 bases match TRBD2. The CDR3 consists of 14 residues. Germline loops: CDR1 LNHDA, CDR2 SQIVND (reference sequence). The junction had 7 bases not matched to a gene; V was cut back by 4 bases and J by 6 bases. CDR3 sequence reads: CASSTPGLASEQYF. The CDR3 bases are TGTGCCAGTAGTACCCCGGGACTAGCTTCCGAGCAGTACTTC.

This chain's CDR3 is CASSLLADEQYF. Written as DNA, the CDR3 is TGTGCCAGCAGCCTACTAGCTGACGAGCAGTACTTC. J is TRBJ2-7 and V is TRBV7-9, with D possibly TRBD2 on 6 matching bases. This CDR3 region has 12 residues. CDR1 SEHNR and CDR2 FQNEAQ come from the germline V gene (reference sequence). Trimming left V 5 bases short and J 5 bases short, with 10 bases between.

The V and J genes are TRBV5-1 and TRBJ1-4, with TRBD1 as a possible D gene (5 bases). Between the trimmed V and J ends, which lost 8 bases and 6 bases, there was a span of 20 bases. Germline CDR1 reads SGHRS; CDR2 reads YFSETQ. This CDR3 has 15 residues. This chain's CDR3 is CASSLRRGIDEKLFF. DNA of the CDR3: TGCGCCAGTTCCCTCCGCCGGGGGATTGATGAAAAACTGTTTTTT.

The chain has TRBV13 and TRBJ1-2, with unresolved D. With 0 bases removed from V and 8 bases from J, the gap between germline ends came to 10 bases. The CDR3 has 13 amino acids. Germline-derived CDR1 and CDR2 are PRHDT and FYEKMQ (reference sequence). CDR3 in amino acids: CASSLGRGWGYTF. For the CDR3, the DNA is TGTGCCAGCAGCTTAGGGCGGGGTTGGGGCTACACCTTC.

This chain uses TRBV7-9 with TRBJ2-5, with D possibly being TRBD2 (5 bases). Trimming removed 2 bases at V and 5 bases at J, with 15 bases between. The germline V gene has CDR1 SEHNR and CDR2 FQNEAQ (reference sequence). There are 15 residues in the CDR3. DNA of the CDR3: TGTGCCAGCAGCTTACACGGCGGGCCCGAGGAGACCCAGTACTTC. Its protein product is CASSLHGGPEETQYF. The full variable domain, its missing parts supplied by reference TRBV7-9 and TRBJ2-5, is DTGVSQNPRHKITKRGQNVTFRCDPISEHNRLYWYRQTLGQGPEFLTYFQNEAQLEKSRLLSDRFSAERPKGSFSTLEIQRTEQGDSAMYLCASSLHGGPEETQYFGPGTRLLVL.